The 12 T cell receptor beta chains below all came from one sample that was sequenced in a study of T-cell reconstitution after alpha-beta-depleted transplantation in children (dated by TCRdb to the mid-2010s). The method behind the library was PCR. Data came from an Illumina HiSeq 2500. TCR library preparation used molecular barcoding, with unique molecular identifiers applied to normalize quantification of the TCRbeta repertoire. In TCRdb, the public reads were trimmed at Q25 with fastp and aligned with MiXCR, with productive beta chains retained. Rows with one shared CDR3 protein collapse into an entry with the most common genes and DNA. Across this sample there are about 410,000 distinct CDR3 sequences, with roughly 20% seen only once. Together, the top ten hold around 4% of the sample. Here the sequenced sample was PBMCs from the stem cell graft donor, taken from the stem cell graft. Receptors were obtained from a human donor who donated a stem cell graft to a child with acute myeloid leukemia.

The CDR3: CASGRRVSETNTGELFF. CDR3 DNA sequence: TGCGCCAGCGGTAGGAGGGTCTCCGAAACGAACACCGGGGAGCTGTTTTTT. J is TRBJ2-2 and V is TRBV5-1, with a possible D match to TRBD2 (6 bases). The germline V and J ends were trimmed by 7 bases and 0 bases, with 19 bases remaining between them. Germline V gives CDR1 SGHRS, CDR2 YFSETQ. The CDR3 spans 17 residues.

V and J are TRBV15 and TRBJ2-7, with TRBD1 identical over 9 bases. Germline values: CDR1 LNHNV, CDR2 YYDKDF (reference sequence). With V trimmed by 5 bases and J by 3 bases, 5 bases remained unmatched. This CDR3 is built from 14 residues. CDR3 region: CATSEQGAIYEQYF. The CDR3 DNA reads TGTGCCACCAGCGAACAGGGGGCGATCTACGAGCAGTACTTC.

In this sample, this clonotype turned up a few times. The chain links TRBV27 to TRBJ2-5, with 12 bases identical to TRBD2. In germline, CDR1 is MNHEY, CDR2 SMNVEV (reference sequence). The CDR3 runs to 15 residues. V lost 6 bases, J lost 2 bases, and 4 bases stayed unmatched. As DNA, the CDR3 is TGTGCCAGCAGAAACGGACTAGCGGGGCAAGAGACCCAGTACTTC. Its translation: CASRNGLAGQETQYF.

This clonotype came up many times. This chain links TRBV12-3 or TRBV12-4 with TRBJ2-3; D unclear. This CDR3 has 14 residues. V was cut by 4 bases and J by 0 bases, with 8 bases left in between. The CDR3 sequence: CASSYDKSTDTQYF. The CDR3 DNA follows: TGTGCCAGCAGTTATGACAAAAGCACAGATACGCAGTATTTT.

V is TRBV5-6 and J is TRBJ2-5, with a tentative D call TRBD1 (5 bases). V dropped 3 bases and J dropped 3 bases, with 9 bases sitting between them. Germline CDR1 reads SGHDT; CDR2 reads YYEEEE. The CDR3 extends over 13 amino acids. CDR3 sequence: CASSSQVKETQYF. In DNA, the CDR3 is TGTGCCAGCAGCTCACAGGTGAAAGAGACCCAGTACTTC.

The V call is TRBV3-1, the J call TRBJ2-3; 13 bases agree with TRBD2. The length of the CDR3 is 16 residues. J gave up 7 bases and V 4 bases, and 8 bases lay outside the gene matches. Germline values: CDR1 LGHDT, CDR2 YNNKEL (reference sequence). The DNA of the CDR3 is TGTGCCAGCAGCCTCGGACTAGCGGGAGTTCCATATACGCAGTATTTT. Protein product: CASSLGLAGVPYTQYF.

This clonotype has a handful of counts. The rearrangement uses TRBV7-2 and TRBJ2-7; 9 bases align to TRBD2. Germline V gene lookup returns CDR1 SGHTA and CDR2 FQGNSA. Trimming at V came to 1 base and at J to 7 bases, leaving 11 bases not matched to a gene. This CDR3 comprises 16 residues. For the CDR3, the DNA is TGTGCCAGCAGCTTAGTAGGTAGCGGGAGTACGTGGGAGCAGTACTTC. Translation: CASSLVGSGSTWEQYF.

The chain employs TRBV2 and TRBJ2-5, with no clear D. V lost 1 base, J lost 4 bases, and 4 bases lay in between. CDR3 length equals 12 residues. Germline V CDR1 and CDR2: SNHLY, FYNNEI. The CDR3 loop is CASSEVVETQYF. For the CDR3, the DNA is TGTGCCAGCAGTGAAGTGGTAGAGACCCAGTACTTC.

The chain recombines TRBV18 with TRBJ2-3; tentative D call: TRBD1 (6 bases). Trimming stripped 2 bases from V and 9 bases from J, with 18 bases between. Germline lookup yields CDR1 KGHSH and CDR2 LQKENI. The CDR3 length is 15 residues. The CDR3 DNA reads TGTGCCAGCTCACCAAATACTACTTACAGGGCAACGCAGTATTTT. Translation gives CASSPNTTYRATQYF.

There are a few counts of this clonotype. The chain carries TRBV12-3 or TRBV12-4 and TRBJ2-7; D unresolved. V was shortened by 5 bases and J by 5 bases, with 16 bases between the two germline ends. This CDR3 spans 14 amino acids. CDR3 protein: CASSTPAPFDEQYF. CDR3 nucleotides: TGTGCCAGCAGTACCCCCGCGCCCTTTGACGAGCAGTACTTC.

This clonotype occurred many times. This chain joins TRBV20-1 and TRBJ2-1; TRBD1 agrees at 7 bases. V was clipped by 3 bases and J by 6 bases; unmatched bases: 11. Per the germline V gene, CDR1 is DFQATT and CDR2 is SNEGSKA (reference sequence). The CDR3 has 15 residues. CDR3 sequence (DNA): TGCAGTGCTAGTCGAACAGGGGCGGTCATCAATGAGCAGTTCTTC. Its translation: CSASRTGAVINEQFF.

The V call is TRBV4-3, the J call TRBJ2-7, with unresolved D. Germline V lookup: CDR1 LGHNA, CDR2 YSLEER. CDR3 length: 14 amino acids. Trimming stripped 0 bases from V and 3 bases from J, with 9 bases between. CDR3 loop: CASSQDLLGYEQYF. CDR3 nucleotide sequence: TGCGCCAGCAGCCAAGATCTTCTTGGCTACGAGCAGTACTTC.